Below are 14 T cell receptor beta chains sequenced from a single sample in a study of T cells in Graves' hyperthyroidism and ophthalmopathy (dated by TCRdb to between 2018 and 2020). The library was built by means of multiplex PCR. This sample was sequenced with an Illumina HiSeq 2000. Amplification of TCR beta CDR3 regions was carried out from RNA transcripts. The TCR CDR3 was subjected to a first round of RT-PCR using the HTBI primer set and the Qiagen OneStep RT-PCR kit. TCRdb itself trimmed the public reads at Q25 with fastp, ran MiXCR and retained productive beta chains. Rows with one shared CDR3 protein collapse into an entry with the most common genes and DNA. This sample is represented by hundreds of thousands of distinct CDR3 sequences; 14% to 15% of them were singletons. The ten largest account for about 13% of the sample. The sample comprised blood. The receptors were sampled from a man aged 18 to 29 with Graves' ophthalmopathy.

This clonotype showed up many times. V usage is TRBV5-1 and J usage is TRBJ1-2, with a tentative D call TRBD1 (5 bases). From germline, CDR1 is SGHRS and CDR2 YFSETQ. This CDR3 comprises 12 residues. The V end lost 4 bases, the J end lost 4 bases, and 8 bases lay between the germline ends. CDR3 bases: TGCGCCAGCAGCCGGGACGTCTATGGCTACACCTTC. Residues: CASSRDVYGYTF.

The V gene is TRBV19, the J gene TRBJ2-3; 11 positions match TRBD2. The CDR3 is made up of 15 amino acids. V gave up 4 bases and J gave up 5 bases; unmatched junction bases: 5. Germline V gene sequence: CDR1 LNHDA, CDR2 SQIVND (reference sequence). The CDR3 reads CASSKIAGGGDTQYF. CDR3 coding DNA: TGTGCCAGTAGTAAAATAGCGGGAGGGGGAGATACGCAGTATTTT.

This clonotype was seen many times. The CDR3 region is CASSQDWDYYEQYF. The CDR3 DNA reads TGTGCCAGCAGCCAAGATTGGGATTACTACGAGCAGTACTTC. The rearrangement links TRBV3-1 to TRBJ2-7; D call uncertain. Trimming shortened V by 0 bases and J by 3 bases, and 9 bases separated the two germline ends. Germline V gives CDR1 LGHDT, CDR2 YNNKEL (reference sequence). CDR3 size: 14 residues.

The genes are TRBV30 and TRBJ1-1, with a tentative D call TRBD1 (6 bases). Looked up from germline, CDR1 is GTSNPN and CDR2 is SVGIG (reference sequence). The CDR3 runs to 16 residues. Trimming removed 2 bases from V and 4 bases from J, with 20 bases in between. The CDR3 coding sequence is TGTGCCTGGAGTATCCATATGGCAGGGGCCAGCACTGAAGCTTTCTTT. This encodes CAWSIHMAGASTEAFF.

This clonotype has ten or more counts. Here the CDR3 reads CASSGVSHNEQFF. The CDR3 DNA reads as TGTGCCAGCTCGGGGGTTTCCCACAATGAGCAGTTCTTC. This chain links TRBV18 with TRBJ2-1; TRBD1 or TRBD2 may be the D gene (5 bases each). The CDR3 totals 13 residues. CDR1 is KGHSH and CDR2 is LQKENI in the germline V gene. V dropped 6 bases and J dropped 5 bases, with 11 bases sitting between them.

Concerning this clonotype itself: This may be a read error, as it is one base from a much larger clone. The V call is TRBV6-1, the J call TRBJ2-7; unclear D gene. V was cut by 8 bases and J by 1 base, with 9 bases left in between. The CDR3 consists of 12 residues. The germline gives CDR1 MNHNS, CDR2 SASEGT. CDR3 residues: CASGLNSYEQYF. DNA of the CDR3: TGTGCCAGCGGGCTCAATTCCTACGAGCAGTACTTC.

At least ten counts were recorded for this clonotype. The chain couples TRBV30 to TRBJ2-7; 7 bases map to TRBD1. V shed 8 bases and J 0 bases; nucleotides not matched to a gene: 7. Germline CDR1 reads GTSNPN; CDR2 reads SVGIG (reference sequence). This CDR3 has 13 residues. CDR3 residues: CASGWDSSYEQYF. The CDR3 nucleotides are TGTGCCAGCGGCTGGGACAGCTCCTACGAGCAGTACTTC.

This clonotype was picked up many times. The chain carries TRBV11-2 and TRBJ2-3, with D hard to call. Germline V CDR1 and CDR2: SGHAT, FQNNGV. CDR3 size: 14 residues. V lost 3 bases to trimming and J lost 1 base, with 8 bases between them. The CDR3 protein is CASSLRPGTDTQYF. CDR3 in DNA: TGTGCCAGCAGCTTGAGACCAGGCACAGATACGCAGTATTTT.

A few counts support this clonotype. The chain links TRBV7-9 to TRBJ2-3; 8 bases align to TRBD1. The CDR3 length is 16 residues. The germline V gene encodes CDR1 SEHNR and CDR2 FQNEAQ (reference sequence). The V gene end was trimmed by 4 bases and the J gene end by 4 bases; junction bases not matched to a gene: 10. CDR3 nucleotides: TGTGCCAGCAGCTCAACCCAGGGGGCGTTCCCAGATACGCAGTATTTT. It codes for CASSSTQGAFPDTQYF.

The table lists this clonotype with many counts. The rearrangement uses TRBV7-8 and TRBJ2-2; D uncertain. The CDR3 loop spans 15 amino acids. Germline values: CDR1 SGHVS, CDR2 FQNEAQ. V gave up 5 bases and J gave up 4 bases, with 14 bases separating them. As DNA, the CDR3 is TGTGCCAGCAGCCCACTCCCCCATGTCACCGGGGAGCTGTTTTTT. The encoded protein is CASSPLPHVTGELFF.

A word on this clonotype: Being one base from a much bigger clone, this may be a read error. This sequence joins TRBV6-1 and TRBJ1-1; D possibly corresponds to TRBD1 (5 bases). Trimming cost V 6 bases and J 10 bases, with 18 bases left between them. The CDR3 consists of 13 residues. The germline gives CDR1 MNHNS, CDR2 SASEGT. The CDR3, as DNA: TGTGCCAGCAGGCCAAATTTGGGGGGTGCAGCTTTCTTT. Translating gives CASRPNLGGAAFF.

This clonotype was found many times. The genes are TRBV6-5 and TRBJ2-3; 7 positions match TRBD2. The CDR3 length is 17 residues. Per germline, CDR1 MNHEY and CDR2 SVGAGI. V lost 2 bases, J lost 3 bases, and 11 bases stayed unmatched. Here the CDR3 reads CASSYILAAVGTDTQYF. CDR3 nucleotides: TGTGCCAGCAGTTACATCCTAGCGGCTGTTGGAACAGATACGCAGTATTTT.

This clonotype was detected ten times or more. This sequence joins TRBV30 and TRBJ2-3; maybe TRBD1 (6 bases). The CDR3 is 16 amino acids. Trimming cost V 1 base and J 2 bases, with 16 bases left between them. Germline V gives CDR1 GTSNPN, CDR2 SVGIG (reference sequence). CDR3 region: CAWSAEQGADTDTQYF. The CDR3 region has the DNA TGTGCCTGGAGTGCGGAACAGGGTGCGGACACAGATACGCAGTATTTT.

This chain connects TRBV6-1 to TRBJ1-5; D gene uncertain. This CDR3 spans 14 amino acids. The ends were cut back, 6 bases at V and 3 bases at J, with 12 bases in the middle. Looked up from germline, CDR1 is MNHNS and CDR2 is SASEGT. CDR3 DNA: TGTGCCAGCAGAGGAGAGGGATACAATCAGCCCCAGCATTTT. Its protein product is CASRGEGYNQPQHF.